Listed below are T cell receptor beta chains from one sample, sequenced in a study of spatial heterogeneity in lung cancer. TCRdb reprocessed the 5' RACE reads via MiXCR and lists one record per CDR3 protein. The repertoire has 60,000 to 80,000 distinct CDR3 sequences, 10% to 15% of them found once; the top ten carry roughly 7%. Sample: PBMCs, taken at surgery. The receptors were gathered from a male donor with early-stage non-small cell lung cancer. Both conserved end residues are part of each CDR3. The D gene is left open where the match is weak. Not all rows give a size; the values are once, few, many and, for expanded clones, a class.

v_gene: TRBV30; d_gene: TRBD2; j_gene: TRBJ2-7; len: 14; abundance: NA; CDR3aa: CAWKGSGSMYEQYF; CDR3nt: TGTGCCTGGAAAGGAAGCGGGAGTATGTACGAGCAGTACTTC
v_gene: TRBV2; d_gene: TRBD1; j_gene: TRBJ2-7; len: 13; abundance: few; CDR3aa: CASSGTGGSEQYF; CDR3nt: TGTGCCAGCAGCGGGACAGGGGGCTCCGAGCAGTACTTC
v_gene: TRBV9; d_gene: TRBD1; j_gene: TRBJ2-1; len: 15; abundance: NA; CDR3aa: CASSGQGVAYNEQFF; CDR3nt: TGTGCCAGCAGCGGACAGGGAGTCGCCTACAATGAGCAGTTCTTC
v_gene: TRBV20-1; d_gene: NA; j_gene: TRBJ2-7; len: 13; abundance: NA; CDR3aa: CSARYPLSYEQYF; CDR3nt: TGCAGTGCTAGATATCCCCTCTCCTACGAGCAGTACTTC
v_gene: TRBV28; d_gene: NA; j_gene: TRBJ2-2; len: 10; abundance: many; CDR3aa: CATSTGELFF; CDR3nt: TGTGCCACCTCCACCGGGGAGCTGTTTTTT
v_gene: TRBV30; d_gene: NA; j_gene: TRBJ2-1; len: 12; abundance: NA; CDR3aa: CAWSRTYNEQFF; CDR3nt: TGTGCCTGGAGTAGGACATACAATGAGCAGTTCTTC
v_gene: TRBV14; d_gene: NA; j_gene: TRBJ1-1; len: 16; abundance: many; CDR3aa: CASSPRLSTLNTEAFF; CDR3nt: TGTGCCAGCAGCCCTCGACTGAGTACCCTGAACACTGAAGCTTTCTTT
v_gene: TRBV27; d_gene: TRBD1; j_gene: TRBJ1-2; len: 17; abundance: many; CDR3aa: CASSLFPTGGESYGYTF; CDR3nt: TGTGCCAGCAGTCTGTTCCCGACAGGGGGCGAGAGCTATGGCTACACCTTC
v_gene: TRBV6-6; d_gene: NA; j_gene: TRBJ2-1; len: 11; abundance: few; CDR3aa: CASSYDREQFF; CDR3nt: TGTGCCAGCAGCTACGACAGGGAGCAGTTCTTC
v_gene: TRBV9; d_gene: NA; j_gene: TRBJ2-7; len: 14; abundance: NA; CDR3aa: CASSVSGNPYEQYF; CDR3nt: TGTGCCAGCAGCGTATCTGGGAACCCCTACGAGCAGTACTTC
v_gene: TRBV5-1; d_gene: NA; j_gene: TRBJ2-1; len: 15; abundance: few; CDR3aa: CASSTGSASYNEQFF; CDR3nt: TGCGCCAGCAGCACAGGCTCAGCGTCCTACAATGAGCAGTTCTTC
v_gene: TRBV20-1; d_gene: TRBD2; j_gene: TRBJ2-1; len: 15; abundance: many; CDR3aa: CSARERLARMDEQFF; CDR3nt: TGCAGTGCTAGAGAAAGACTAGCAAGGATGGATGAGCAGTTCTTC
v_gene: TRBV10-3; d_gene: NA; j_gene: TRBJ2-6; len: 17; abundance: many; CDR3aa: CAISETTGFSGANVLTF; CDR3nt: TGTGCCATCAGTGAGACGACAGGTTTTTCTGGGGCCAACGTCCTGACTTTC
v_gene: TRBV10-3; d_gene: NA; j_gene: TRBJ1-3; len: 14; abundance: few; CDR3aa: CAISESDGRNTIYF; CDR3nt: TGTGCCATCAGTGAGTCCGACGGCCGAAACACCATATATTTT
v_gene: TRBV12-3/TRBV12-4; d_gene: NA; j_gene: TRBJ1-2; len: 13; abundance: few; CDR3aa: CASSPPSRYGYTF; CDR3nt: TGTGCCAGCAGTCCGCCAAGTCGGTATGGCTACACCTTC
v_gene: TRBV11-1; d_gene: TRBD1; j_gene: TRBJ2-5; len: 14; abundance: many; CDR3aa: CATNRDRYQETQYF; CDR3nt: TGTGCCACCAACCGGGACAGGTACCAAGAGACCCAGTACTTC
v_gene: TRBV6-2/TRBV6-3; d_gene: NA; j_gene: TRBJ2-5; len: 14; abundance: NA; CDR3aa: CASSYNSGKETQYF; CDR3nt: TGTGCCAGCAGTTACAACTCCGGCAAAGAGACCCAGTACTTC